This T cell receptor (beta chain) was captured in a study of T cell responses to AZD1222 COVID-19 vaccine. The study's findings and limits: Regions 160-218 and 743-854 dominated among vaccine-associated CD4 TCRs spanning spike. Per reports, nearly half of all spike-specific TCRs target regions that are unmutated in variants.

With 2 bases removed from V and 9 bases from J, the gap between germline ends came to 11 bases. Germline values: CDR1 MNHNY, CDR2 SVGAGI (reference sequence). The CDR3 spans 13 residues. Repertoires were generated with immunoSEQ multiplex PCR, while TCRdb's copy carries only in-frame clones and drops some. The sample holds about 190,000 clones; more than 75% are singletons and the top ten take approximately 0.97%. On this clone itself: Its matching antigen is unknown.

The source material was peripheral blood, sampled on day 0 of AZD1222 vaccination. The V gene is TRBV6-6, the J gene TRBJ2-1; D is unresolved. This sequence was found in an adult in good health. This CDR3 reads CASSYPGEGEQFF. The CDR3 nucleotides read TGTGCCAGCAGTTACCCCGGAGAAGGTGAGCAGTTCTTC.